This T cell receptor beta chain was retrieved from a study of shared clonotypes between healthy human individuals (dated by TCRdb to 2018 to 2020). A note on the overall study: The cohort comprised two women and a few men aged 18 to 49 years. To increase sequencing depth and limit assay-specific biases, TCR repertoire library preparation and sequencing were carried out by different laboratories using diverse techniques. Blood TCR repertoires of five healthy adults were deeply sequenced to estimate repertoire size and the extent of clonotype sharing between individuals. For each donor, CD4 naive and CD4 memory were each run on three plates, CD8 naive on two plates, and CD8 memory on one plate. Each donor's leukapheresis produced roughly between roughly 0.85 and 9.5 billion PBMCs.

CDR1 and CDR2, looked up from the germline V gene, are SNHLY and FYNNEI. Measured from the cysteine to the phenylalanine, the CDR3 is 16 residues long. Solely the CDR3 DNA is kept, with 48 bases framed from the first base. V loses 5 bases at its end and J loses 2 bases; junction bases beyond the gene matches: 12. As to this clone: This receptor's antigen is unknown. No base qualities exist here, and no much larger clone lies one base off it.

Donors were healthy HIV-negative adults with no recently reported acute infections or vaccinations. Every donor was a Caucasian adult living in Nashville, Tennessee, USA. CD4+ T cells were enriched by magnetic negative selection, after which naive cells were positively selected on CD45RA and the negative fraction was taken as the memory subset. Blood was collected by leukapheresis, and PBMCs were isolated by Ficoll-Histopaque density gradient centrifugation and then cryopreserved in liquid nitrogen vapor phase. Analytical flow cytometry was used to check the purity and quantity of each magnetically sorted T cell population. Each sorted fraction had its genomic DNA isolated and then quantified by UV absorbance on a Nanodrop 2000c. TCR CDR3 regions were amplified from genomic DNA by multiplex PCR using the deep immunoSEQ assay. For each cell subset, the extracted genomic DNA was distributed evenly across all wells of several immunoSEQ 96-well plates, and each plate served as one replicate. For sorted subsets, 200 to 250 ng of genomic DNA, equivalent to tens of thousands of T cell genomes, went into each replicate PCR. The purified libraries were quantified using a Qubit 3.0 fluorometer, sized with a Bioanalyzer 2100, and then quantified again using the KAPA Library Quantification kit. Every immunoSEQ 96-well plate was sequenced on a separate single-read 150-cycle Illumina NextSeq 550 flow cell. As for how the authors treated the data: Because the immunoSEQ output held only junctional sequences and lacked quality scores, the filtering could not match the filtering applied to full-length reads. Sequences were annotated with PyIR, a Python wrapper for IgBLAST v1.9, and V/J genes and CDR3 were assigned using IMGT germline references. Reads were removed for weak V/J assignments (E-value above 1e-6), missing CDR3, stop codons, out-of-frame junctions, or ambiguous translated residues. V3J clonotypes were defined as sequences sharing the same inferred V gene, J gene, and CDR3 amino acid sequence. Percentage overlap between repertoires was computed as shared unique clonotypes divided by the size of the smaller repertoire. RTK rarefaction, the Chao1 estimator, and Recon v2.1 estimates of unobserved clonotypes were used to assess repertoire richness. Generation probabilities for all TCRbeta clonotypes obtained by the gDNA method from a few donors were computed using OLGA. TCRdb mirrors the immuneACCESS table, restricted to in-frame sequences. Some clones are absent from its copies; in checked studies, under half trace to an unresolved V gene, and the reason for the others is unknown. The V and J calls and the clone size are those of that table, but D and trimming were determined from the DNA. Within this sample are fewer than 1.8 million clones, with around 98.5% of them counted one time only. Over 0.3% of the sample comes from the top ten.

What the research found in general, with its limitations: Based on pairwise subsampling, the degree of clonotype sharing among donors was expected to be affected by sequencing depth. When several donors were compared, the shared fraction of clonotypes was around 5% for naive CD4, around 3.5% for naive CD8, more than 2% for memory CD4, and 0.35% to 0.4% for memory CD8. Because the study included only a small number of donors, the genetic and exposure-history diversity represented was limited. Sampling was restricted to blood, and TCR repertoires in tissues likely differ from the TCR repertoires found in blood. Estimated clonotype richness was generally larger for naive than for memory subsets. Clonotypes shared by all four sorted-subset donors showed higher generation probabilities than non-shared clonotypes. Even with the large sequencing depth, rarefaction of the sorted-subset datasets indicated that sequencing was incomplete.

The chain employs TRBV2 and TRBJ2-7; 7 middle bases align to TRBD1. Sequencing was performed on naive CD4+ T cells sorted from blood. Per the publication, the cell subset or site label means: CD45RA+ positively selected. This sequence originates from a man aged 25 to 45 in good health. The nucleotide sequence is TGTGCCAGCAGTCCAGAGGTAGGGGGCGTCGCCTACGAGCAGTACTTC. Translated, this is CASSPEVGGVAYEQYF.